Listed here are 18 T cell receptor beta chains from one sample, sequenced in a study of human T cells and chemical hapten exposure. TCRdb re-called the RACE reads with MiXCR, one entry per CDR3 protein. The profile covers about 250,000 distinct CDR3 sequences, with just under 8% appearing a single time and 0.9% to 1.5% taken by the ten largest. The time point denotes: pre-sensitization, week 0. As to treatment: therapeutic diphenylcyclopropenone sensitization with weekly scalp DPC. Sequenced here: whole blood, sampled in connection with sensitization to the hapten diphenylcyclopropenone (DPC). The source is a man between 18 and 35 years old with alopecia areata. Some clones in this sample may be carry-over from other donors' samples.

This sequence joins TRBV7-2 and TRBJ2-2; 7 bases agree with TRBD1. The CDR3 is 15 residues long. Per the germline V gene, CDR1 is SGHTA and CDR2 is FQGNSA. V trimming: 7 bases; J trimming: 1 base; junction bases outside the gene matches: 6. CDR3 nucleotide sequence: TGTGCCAGCACCATGGGACAGAAGAACACCGGGGAGCTGTTTTTT. Translation gives CASTMGQKNTGELFF.

This clonotype appeared a few times. The chain employs TRBV28 and TRBJ1-5, with 10 bases aligning to TRBD1. The V and J ends lost 6 bases and 2 bases, in that order; junction bases with no gene match: 13. This CDR3 region has 18 residues. Germline CDR1 MDHEN, CDR2 SYDVKM. As DNA, the CDR3 is TGTGCCAGCAGCCCGGGAGACAGGGGGCGCCTGGGCAATCAGCCCCAGCATTTT. This gives the protein CASSPGDRGRLGNQPQHF.

This clonotype was observed a handful of times. The chain links TRBV7-2 to TRBJ2-3, with 8 bases fitting TRBD2. The CDR3 length is 18 residues. Trimming cost V 5 bases and J 2 bases; bases outside gene matches: 15. In germline, CDR1 is SGHTA, CDR2 FQGNSA. The DNA for the CDR3 is TGTGCCAGCAGCCGCCCTCCGGGAGCGGGAGAATACACAGATACGCAGTATTTT. This codes for CASSRPPGAGEYTDTQYF.

The genes are TRBV29-1 and TRBJ2-5, with unresolved D. The CDR3 has 11 amino acids. The V gene's germline CDR1 is SQVTM and CDR2 ANQGSEA. V was cut by 8 bases and J by 5 bases, with 12 bases left in between. This CDR3 is CSSVSRETQYF. The CDR3 DNA is TGCAGCTCAGTTTCGAGGGAGACCCAGTACTTC.

This clonotype showed up just a few times. The J gene is TRBJ1-3, the V gene TRBV6-5, with a tentative D call TRBD1 (5 bases). V was pared by 4 bases and J by 0 bases, with 19 bases between. CDR3 length: 18 amino acids. Germline CDR1 and CDR2: MNHEY and SVGAGI. CDR3 coding DNA: TGTGCCAGCAGTTCCTTCGGGGGAGGGGATAACTCTGGAAACACCATATATTTT. Its protein is CASSSFGGGDNSGNTIYF.

This clonotype has a count of ten or more. The rearrangement joins TRBV9 to TRBJ1-2, with a tentative D call TRBD1 (6 bases). The CDR3 covers 14 residues. The V end lost 0 bases, the J end lost 4 bases, and 10 bases lay between the germline ends. Germline-derived CDR1 and CDR2 are SGDLS and YYNGEE. For the CDR3, the DNA is TGTGCCAGCAGCGTAGCAGAGACAGGCTATGGCTACACCTTC. Translating it yields CASSVAETGYGYTF. Combining the CDR3 with reference TRBV9 and TRBJ1-2 gives the whole variable domain DSGVTQTPKHLITATGQRVTLRCSPRSGDLSVYWYQQSLDQGLQFLIQYYNGEERAKGNILERFSAQQFPDLHSELNLSSLELGDSALYFCASSVAETGYGYTFGSGTRLTVV.

The chain carries TRBV20-1 and TRBJ1-6; possible D gene TRBD1, 6 bases. V dropped 0 bases and J dropped 7 bases, with 16 bases sitting between them. There are 16 residues in the CDR3. Germline loops: CDR1 DFQATT, CDR2 SNEGSKA (reference sequence). In nucleotides, the CDR3 is TGCAGTGCTAGAGACAAAACCGGGACACCAAATTCACCCCTCCACTTT. Protein: CSARDKTGTPNSPLHF.

The V and J genes are TRBV7-2 and TRBJ1-1; TRBD1 might be the D (5 bases). The V end lost 1 base, the J end lost 0 bases, and 21 bases lay between the germline ends. Germline V gene sequence: CDR1 SGHTA, CDR2 FQGNSA. The length of the CDR3 is 19 residues. This CDR3 is CASSLDPGSMDTMNTEAFF. For the CDR3, the DNA is TGTGCCAGCAGCTTAGATCCCGGATCTATGGACACAATGAACACTGAAGCTTTCTTT.

The V gene is TRBV18, the J gene TRBJ1-5; no clear D. There are 14 residues in the CDR3. From germline, CDR1 is KGHSH and CDR2 LQKENI. Trimming pared 3 bases from V and 3 bases from J, leaving 9 bases between. In DNA form, the CDR3 reads TGTGCCAGCTCACCGGTGGTTGACAATCAGCCCCAGCATTTT. This sequence encodes CASSPVVDNQPQHF.

The table lists this clonotype with many counts. The rearrangement uses TRBV4-3 and TRBJ1-1, with TRBD1 as a possible D gene (5 bases). The germline gives CDR1 LGHNA, CDR2 YSLEER. The V end was cut by 1 base, the J end by 1 base, with 7 bases between. This CDR3 is built from 14 residues. CDR3 region: CASSQGTTNTEAFF. In DNA form, the CDR3 reads TGCGCCAGCAGCCAAGGGACAACGAACACTGAAGCTTTCTTT.

The V call is TRBV6-5, the J call TRBJ1-1; weak D call: TRBD1 (5 bases). This CDR3 region has 14 residues. Germline CDR1 is MNHEY and CDR2 is SVGAGI. V lost 6 bases to trimming and J lost 4 bases, with 15 bases between them. In DNA, the CDR3 is TGTGCCAGCAGCCCCGAACTGGGGGGCACTGAAGCTTTCTTT. The encoded protein is CASSPELGGTEAFF.

This clonotype showed up just a few times. CDR3 in DNA: TGTGCCAGCAGCCAAGTTTCAGGTCTATCGAGCTCCTATAATTCACCCCTCCACTTT. It yields the protein CASSQVSGLSSSYNSPLHF. This sequence joins TRBV3-1 and TRBJ1-6; no definite D call. Germline V gene lookup returns CDR1 LGHDT and CDR2 YNNKEL (reference sequence). Between the trimmed V and J ends, which lost 1 base and 0 bases, there was a span of 16 bases. The CDR3 has 19 amino acids.

This clonotype was seen a few times. The chain combines TRBV28 with TRBJ1-5, with 9 bases matching TRBD1. Germline values: CDR1 MDHEN, CDR2 SYDVKM. This CDR3 is built from 15 residues. V lost 7 bases, J lost 6 bases, and 10 bases stayed unmatched. CDR3 sequence: CASNPDRGPSQPQHF. The CDR3 DNA reads TGTGCCAGCAACCCGGACAGGGGCCCAAGTCAGCCCCAGCATTTT. The full variable domain, in which reference TRBV28 and TRBJ1-5 provide the parts outside the CDR3, is DVKVTQSSRYLVKRTGEKVFLECVQDMDHENMFWYRQDPGLGLRLIYFSYDVKMKEKGDIPEGYSVSREKKERFSLILESASTNQTSMYLCASNPDRGPSQPQHFGDGTRLSIL.

This clonotype was seen a few times. The chain carries TRBV29-1 and TRBJ1-5; D unclear. The V end was cut by 4 bases, the J end by 5 bases, with 12 bases between. Germline values: CDR1 SQVTM, CDR2 ANQGSEA. There are 13 residues in the CDR3. CDR3 in DNA: TGCAGCGTTGGGGCGGCTAGGGATCAGCCCCAGCATTTT. It translates to CSVGAARDQPQHF. Variable domain in full (rest from reference TRBV29-1 and TRBJ1-5): SAVISQKPSRDICQRGTSLTIQCQVDSQVTMMFWYRQQPGQSLTLIATANQGSEATYESGFVIDKFPISRPNLTFSTLTVSNMSPEDSSIYLCSVGAARDQPQHFGDGTRLSIL.

This clonotype occurred many times. The rearrangement joins TRBV5-5 to TRBJ1-6; possibly TRBD1 for D (5 bases). V was trimmed by 6 bases and J by 8 bases, leaving 21 bases between them. This CDR3 has 16 amino acids. Germline CDR1 reads SGHKS; CDR2 reads YYEKEE (reference sequence). The CDR3 protein is CASTHTSEGWDSPLHF. The DNA for the CDR3 is TGTGCCAGCACCCACACTTCGGAGGGGTGGGATTCACCCCTCCACTTT.

The gene calls are TRBV11-1 and TRBJ1-1; D unresolved. Germline assignment: CDR1 SGHAT and CDR2 FQDESV (reference sequence). V was trimmed by 0 bases and J by 1 base, leaving 9 bases between them. The CDR3 is 15 amino acids. In nucleotides, the CDR3 is TGTGCCAGCAGCTTAGCTCAGGCGAGGAACACTGAAGCTTTCTTT. Its protein is CASSLAQARNTEAFF. Filled out from reference TRBV11-1 and TRBJ1-1, the complete variable domain reads EAEVAQSPRYKITEKSQAVAFWCDPISGHATLYWYRQILGQGPELLVQFQDESVVDDSQLPKDRFSAERLKGVDSTLKIQPAELGDSAMYLCASSLAQARNTEAFFGQGTRLTVV.

This clonotype has a handful of counts. V usage is TRBV4-1 and J usage is TRBJ1-1; no firm D call. Trimming removed 4 bases from V and 0 bases from J, with 12 bases in between. Germline CDR1 is MGHRA and CDR2 is YSYEKL. The CDR3 sequence is 15 residues long. For the CDR3, the DNA is TGCGCCAGCAGCCTACACGTCCAGTTGAACACTGAAGCTTTCTTT. Protein: CASSLHVQLNTEAFF.

The sample holds a few counts of this clonotype. The chain has TRBV7-2 and TRBJ1-1; maybe TRBD1 (5 bases). The V gene's germline CDR1 is SGHTA and CDR2 FQGNSA. V lost 5 bases, J lost 4 bases, and 20 bases lay in between. This CDR3 has 16 amino acids. CDR3 DNA: TGTGCCAGCAGCGAGCGCGTGGGCCGGGGGAGCACTGAAGCTTTCTTT. Encoded protein: CASSERVGRGSTEAFF.